The 8 T cell receptor beta chains listed next were all sequenced from one sample in a study of blood T cells in healthy people across ages. Alongside a J-beta primer mix, a sample-barcoded 5' primer served in a second PCR lasting about 7 to 12 cycles. TCRdb re-derived calls from the 5' RACE reads in MiXCR, one entry per CDR3 protein. This table has 750,000 to 950,000 distinct CDR3 sequences, more than 25% appearing once. The data also belong to a second study, concerning T cells of mothers and their children.

The sequenced sample consisted of blood. These receptors were taken from a boy younger than 18 in good health.

There are a few counts of this clonotype. The rearrangement links TRBV5-5 to TRBJ2-3; no reliable D call. Between the trimmed V and J ends, which lost 7 bases and 0 bases, there was a span of 12 bases. The CDR3 loop spans 14 amino acids. Germline CDR1 and CDR2: SGHKS and YYEKEE (reference sequence). CDR3 nucleotides: TGTGCCAGCGAAGACAACAGAAGCACAGATACGCAGTATTTT. This gives the protein CASEDNRSTDTQYF. The full variable domain, its missing parts supplied by reference TRBV5-5 and TRBJ2-3, is DAGVTQSPTHLIKTRGQQVTLRCSPISGHKSVSWYQQVLGQGPQFIFQYYEKEERGRGNFPDRFSARQFPNYSSELNVNALLLGDSALYLCASEDNRSTDTQYFGPGTRLTVL.

The chain employs TRBV6-5 and TRBJ1-4; D is uncertain. Germline values: CDR1 MNHEY, CDR2 SVGAGI. V shed 0 bases and J shed 7 bases, with 12 bases lying between them. The CDR3 has 15 amino acids. In DNA, the CDR3 is TGTGCCAGCAGTTACTCGGGGTACGATGGTGAAAAACTGTTTTTT. It is translated as CASSYSGYDGEKLFF.

The CDR3 DNA sequence: TGTGCCAGCAGCTTAGTCCCAGAATCGAACACCGGGGAGCTGTTTTTT. Its protein product is CASSLVPESNTGELFF. The V call is TRBV11-2, the J call TRBJ2-2; no firm D call. CDR1 and CDR2 (germline): SGHAT, FQNNGV. The CDR3 extends over 16 amino acids. V was shortened by 1 base and J by 0 bases, with 9 bases between the two germline ends. Variable domain in full (rest from reference TRBV11-2 and TRBJ2-2): EAGVAQSPRYKIIEKRQSVAFWCNPISGHATLYWYQQILGQGPKLLIQFQNNGVVDDSQLPKDRFSAERLKGVDSTLKIQPAKLEDSAVYLCASSLVPESNTGELFFGEGSRLTVL.

The genes are TRBV7-9 and TRBJ1-4; D perhaps matches TRBD1 (5 bases). This CDR3 is built from 16 residues. The V end lost 5 bases, the J end lost 6 bases, and 19 bases lay between the germline ends. Germline lookup yields CDR1 SEHNR and CDR2 FQNEAQ (reference sequence). For the CDR3, the DNA is TGTGCCAGCAGCCCGGGACCAACGGAAATACATGAAAAACTGTTTTTT. This codes for CASSPGPTEIHEKLFF.

The rearrangement links TRBV2 to TRBJ2-5; 8 bases are shared with TRBD2. The germline V gene encodes CDR1 SNHLY and CDR2 FYNNEI. This CDR3 region has 15 residues. V gave up 3 bases and J gave up 2 bases; unmatched junction bases: 5. The CDR3 here is CASSERAGVQETQYF. The DNA for the CDR3 is TGTGCCAGCAGTGAGAGAGCGGGGGTACAAGAGACCCAGTACTTC.

The CDR3 bases are TGTGCCAGCAGCCAAGAAGGACTGAGCTCCTACAATGAGCAGTTCTTC. Protein product: CASSQEGLSSYNEQFF. This chain links TRBV4-2 with TRBJ2-1; TRBD2 is a possible D gene (5 bases). V was shortened by 0 bases and J by 0 bases, with 9 bases between the two germline ends. The CDR3 has 16 amino acids. Germline assignment: CDR1 LGHNA and CDR2 YNFKEQ.

The V call is TRBV10-1, the J call TRBJ2-7; either TRBD1 or TRBD2 may supply D (5 bases each). The germline V gene has CDR1 WNHNN and CDR2 SYGVQD (reference sequence). The CDR3 is 15 amino acids. Trimming cost V 0 bases and J 2 bases, with 11 bases left between them. Written as DNA, the CDR3 is TGCGCCAGCAGTGAGTCCGGCAGGGACCCCTACGAGCAGTACTTC. It is translated as CASSESGRDPYEQYF.

This clonotype has a count of ten or more. V and J are TRBV29-1 and TRBJ2-1; D possibly corresponds to TRBD2 (7 bases). This CDR3 has 15 residues. Trimming removed 6 bases from V and 4 bases from J, with 19 bases in between. Germline V gene lookup returns CDR1 SQVTM and CDR2 ANQGSEA. This chain's CDR3 is CSVAIGGPGYNEQFF. CDR3 nucleotides: TGCAGCGTGGCAATCGGGGGGCCGGGGTACAATGAGCAGTTCTTC.